The 8 T cell receptor beta chains given below trace back to one sample, sequenced in a study of identical twins. Each CDR3 protein gets one entry after TCRdb re-called the 5' RACE reads with MiXCR. The profile covers under 500,000 distinct CDR3 sequences, with roughly an eighth appearing a single time and approximately 0.98% taken by the ten largest. These sequences were also reported in another study, on yellow fever vaccine responses in identical twins.

The sample comprised CD4+ T cells sorted from blood. The receptors here all came from a woman under 30 in good health.

Many counts were recorded for this clonotype. This chain links TRBV5-1 with TRBJ2-3; D not certain. V gave up 4 bases and J gave up 2 bases, with 8 bases separating them. Germline CDR1 reads SGHRS; CDR2 reads YFSETQ. The CDR3 covers 13 residues. This chain's CDR3 is CASSRDHTDTQYF. CDR3 nucleotide sequence: TGCGCCAGCAGCAGAGATCACACAGATACGCAGTATTTT.

J is TRBJ1-1 and V is TRBV12-3 or TRBV12-4; D call uncertain. V was cut by 7 bases and J by 1 base, with 10 bases left in between. CDR3 length: 13 amino acids. CDR3 DNA sequence: TGTGCCAGCACTCCCGGATGGAACACTGAAGCTTTCTTT. This translates into CASTPGWNTEAFF.

The V gene is TRBV12-3 or TRBV12-4, the J gene TRBJ2-5; D remains unclear. Deletions cut 3 bases from V and 9 bases from J, with 14 bases between. The CDR3 contains 13 residues. In nucleotides, the CDR3 is TGTGCCAGCAGTTTGACTGAGCTTGCGGCCCAGTACTTC. Amino acid sequence: CASSLTELAAQYF.

J is TRBJ2-7 and V is TRBV4-3; TRBD2 aligns across 7 bases. CDR3 size: 17 residues. Trimming at V came to 0 bases and at J to 6 bases, leaving 14 bases not matched to a gene. The germline V gene has CDR1 LGHNA and CDR2 YSLEER. CDR3 sequence: CASSQDLLGGSFSEQYF. The CDR3 region has the DNA TGCGCCAGCAGCCAAGATTTGTTGGGCGGGAGCTTCAGCGAGCAGTACTTC.

This sequence joins TRBV25-1 and TRBJ2-5, with a possible D match to TRBD1 (6 bases). This CDR3 spans 15 amino acids. Trimming left V 7 bases short and J 1 base short, with 16 bases between. CDR1 and CDR2 (germline): MGHDK, SYGVNS. CDR3 residues: CASTRGQTPQETQYF. The CDR3, as DNA: TGTGCCAGCACCCGAGGACAGACCCCCCAAGAGACCCAGTACTTC.

The CDR3 region is CAISVDRELHGYTF. In DNA form, the CDR3 reads TGTGCCATCAGTGTCGACAGGGAATTGCATGGCTACACCTTC. This rearrangement joins TRBV10-3 to TRBJ1-2, with 7 bases matching TRBD1. Germline V gene lookup returns CDR1 ENHRY and CDR2 SYGVKD. The length of the CDR3 is 14 residues. V lost 4 bases and J lost 6; bases outside the gene matches: 8.

This chain uses TRBV25-1 with TRBJ2-1; TRBD2 aligns across 10 bases. Per germline, CDR1 MGHDK and CDR2 SYGVNS. The CDR3 contains 17 residues. V gave up 1 base and J gave up 7 bases; unmatched junction bases: 10. CDR3 in amino acids: CASSELLLAGVGNEQFF. Written as DNA, the CDR3 is TGTGCCAGCAGTGAATTACTTCTAGCGGGAGTAGGTAATGAGCAGTTCTTC.

This rearrangement joins TRBV4-2 to TRBJ2-7, with a weak D call TRBD1 (5 bases). This CDR3 contains 15 residues. Per the germline V gene, CDR1 is LGHNA and CDR2 is YNFKEQ. The V gene lost 4 bases and the J gene lost 2 bases, with 15 bases spanning the gap. The CDR3 DNA is TGTGCCAGCAGCCTGACAGCCACCCAGACCTACGAGCAGTACTTC. This gives the protein CASSLTATQTYEQYF.